This T cell receptor (beta chain) was documented in a study of PD-1 blockade in classical Hodgkin lymphoma. General study results and limits: Relapsed/refractory patients reportedly had lower baseline diversity than newly diagnosed patients. Exclusion covered patients beginning nivolumab under 1 year post-ASCT. Compared with baseline, CD4+ but not CD8+ TCR diversity had risen significantly by C4D1. Prior therapy or disease activity may underlie the repertoire differences, whose causes remain undefined.

V shed 3 bases and J 2 bases; nucleotides not matched to a gene: 6. Germline CDR1 SQVTM, CDR2 ANQGSEA. The CDR3 consists of 15 residues. Clones were read by immunoSEQ multiplex PCR, and TCRdb kept only the in-frame ones, dropping some. The sample lists tens of thousands of clones; around 70% were seen once. Comment on this clone: The antigen remains unidentified.

Each patient relapsed following autologous stem cell transplantation, and prior brentuximab vedotin exposure differed. The sequence was obtained from a human donor with classical Hodgkin lymphoma. The V and J genes are TRBV29-1 and TRBJ1-2, with 10 bases fitting TRBD1. This specimen was peripheral blood mononuclear cells (PBMCs), taken before the second cycle of nivolumab. The DNA of the CDR3 is TGCAGCGTTGATTCCTGGGACAGGGGAAACTATGGCTACACCTTC. Translation gives CSVDSWDRGNYGYTF.